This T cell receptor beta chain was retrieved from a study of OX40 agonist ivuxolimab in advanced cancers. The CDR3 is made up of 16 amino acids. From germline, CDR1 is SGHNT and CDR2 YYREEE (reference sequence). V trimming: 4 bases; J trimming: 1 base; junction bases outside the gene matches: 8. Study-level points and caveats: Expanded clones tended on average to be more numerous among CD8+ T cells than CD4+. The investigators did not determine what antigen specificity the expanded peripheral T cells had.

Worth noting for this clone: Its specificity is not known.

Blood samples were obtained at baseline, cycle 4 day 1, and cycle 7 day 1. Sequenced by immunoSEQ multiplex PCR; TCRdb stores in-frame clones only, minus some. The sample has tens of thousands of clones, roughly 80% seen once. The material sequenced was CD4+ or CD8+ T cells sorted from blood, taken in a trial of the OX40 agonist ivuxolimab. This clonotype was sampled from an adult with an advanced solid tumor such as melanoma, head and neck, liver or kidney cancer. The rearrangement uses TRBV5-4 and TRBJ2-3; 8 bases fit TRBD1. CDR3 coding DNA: TGTGCCAGCAGCACGGCCGGGGGACAGGGCACAGATACGCAGTATTTT. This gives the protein CASSTAGGQGTDTQYF. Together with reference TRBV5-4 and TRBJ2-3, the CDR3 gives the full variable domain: ETGVTQSPTHLIKTRGQQVTLRCSSQSGHNTVSWYQQALGQGPQFIFQYYREEENGRGNFPPRFSGLQFPNYSSELNVNALELDDSALYLCASSTAGGQGTDTQYFGPGTRLTVL.